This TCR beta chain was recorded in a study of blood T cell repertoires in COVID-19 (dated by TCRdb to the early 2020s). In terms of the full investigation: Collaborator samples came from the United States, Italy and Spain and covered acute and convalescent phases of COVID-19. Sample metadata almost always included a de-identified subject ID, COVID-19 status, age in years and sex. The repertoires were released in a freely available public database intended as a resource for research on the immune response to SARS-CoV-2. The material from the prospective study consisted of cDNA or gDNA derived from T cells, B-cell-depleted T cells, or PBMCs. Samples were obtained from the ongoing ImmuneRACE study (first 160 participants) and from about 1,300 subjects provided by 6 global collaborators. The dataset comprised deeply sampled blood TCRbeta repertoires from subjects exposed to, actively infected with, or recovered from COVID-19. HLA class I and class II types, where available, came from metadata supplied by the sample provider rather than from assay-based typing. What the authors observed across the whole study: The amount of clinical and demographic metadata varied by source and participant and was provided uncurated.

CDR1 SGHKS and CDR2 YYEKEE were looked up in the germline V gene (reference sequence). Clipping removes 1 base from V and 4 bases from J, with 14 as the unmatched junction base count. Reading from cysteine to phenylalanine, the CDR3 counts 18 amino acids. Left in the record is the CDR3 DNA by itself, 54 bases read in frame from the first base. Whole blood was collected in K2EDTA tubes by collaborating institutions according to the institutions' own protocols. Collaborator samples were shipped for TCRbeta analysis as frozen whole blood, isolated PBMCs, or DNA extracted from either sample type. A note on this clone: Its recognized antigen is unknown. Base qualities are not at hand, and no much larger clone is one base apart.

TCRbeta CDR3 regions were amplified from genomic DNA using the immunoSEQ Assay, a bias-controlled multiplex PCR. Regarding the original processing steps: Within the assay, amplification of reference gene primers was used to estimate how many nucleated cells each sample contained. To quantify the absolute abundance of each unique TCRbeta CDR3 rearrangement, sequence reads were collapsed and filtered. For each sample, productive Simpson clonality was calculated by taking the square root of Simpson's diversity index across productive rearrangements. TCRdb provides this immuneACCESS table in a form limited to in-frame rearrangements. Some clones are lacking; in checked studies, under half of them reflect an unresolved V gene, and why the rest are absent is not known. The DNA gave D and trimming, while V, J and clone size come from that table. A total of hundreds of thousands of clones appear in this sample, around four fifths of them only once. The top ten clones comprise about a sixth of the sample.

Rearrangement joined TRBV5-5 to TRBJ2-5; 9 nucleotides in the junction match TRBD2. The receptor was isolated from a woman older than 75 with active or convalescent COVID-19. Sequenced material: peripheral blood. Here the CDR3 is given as CASSLSHWWGLAIETQYF. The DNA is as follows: TGTGCCAGCAGCTTGTCCCATTGGTGGGGACTAGCAATAGAGACCCAGTACTTC. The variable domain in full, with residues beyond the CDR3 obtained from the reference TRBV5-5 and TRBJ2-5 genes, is DAGVTQSPTHLIKTRGQQVTLRCSPISGHKSVSWYQQVLGQGPQFIFQYYEKEERGRGNFPDRFSARQFPNYSSELNVNALLLGDSALYLCASSLSHWWGLAIETQYFGPGTRLLVL.